This is a list of T cell receptor beta chains from one sample in a study of OX40 agonist ivuxolimab in advanced cancers. The assay was immunoSEQ multiplex PCR, and TCRdb's table has in-frame clones only and misses some. Here the sample spans 100,000 to 150,000 clones, around 92% being singletons. The input for sequencing was CD4+ or CD8+ T cells sorted from blood, taken in a trial of the OX40 agonist ivuxolimab. The receptors were gathered from an adult with an advanced solid tumor such as melanoma, head and neck, liver or kidney cancer. Each CDR3 is given with its conserved first and last residue. Each record gives: D gene, V gene, J gene, clone size, CDR3 protein, CDR3 DNA. D genes are given only for firm matches. Clone size is shown for a subset of rows, as once, few, many or a class of expanded clone.

TRBD1	TRBV19	TRBJ1-3	.	CASRRHPYLGQGATGNTIYF	TGTGCCAGTAGGCGCCATCCTTATTTGGGCCAGGGGGCAACTGGAAACACCATATATTTT
TRBD2	TRBV5-4	TRBJ2-5	.	CASSLGLTSGRTAETQYF	TGTGCCAGCAGCTTGGGGCTGACTAGCGGGAGGACGGCGGAGACCCAGTACTTC
TRBD1	TRBV19	TRBJ2-5	.	CASSTPGQGKETQYF	TGTGCCAGTAGTACCCCTGGACAGGGCAAAGAGACCCAGTACTTC
TRBD1	TRBV19	TRBJ1-4	.	CASSQGQDNEKLFF	TGTGCCAGTAGTCAGGGACAGGATAATGAAAAACTGTTTTTT
TRBD1	TRBV7-9	TRBJ2-7	once	CASSLASGQTYEQYF	TGTGCCAGCAGCTTAGCCTCGGGACAGACATACGAGCAGTACTTC
TRBD1	TRBV6-1	TRBJ2-7	.	CASRAGQGASYEQYF	TGTGCCAGCAGGGCCGGACAGGGGGCATCCTACGAGCAGTACTTC
.	TRBV25-1	TRBJ1-5	.	CASSGQGENQPQHF	TGTGCCAGCAGTGGCCAGGGAGAAAATCAGCCCCAGCATTTT
TRBD1	TRBV6-4	TRBJ1-2	.	CASSETGNNGYTF	TGTGCCAGCAGTGAGACAGGGAACAATGGCTACACCTTC
TRBD1	TRBV19	TRBJ2-1	.	CASKTRDGTAYNEQFF	TGTGCCAGTAAGACCAGAGACGGGACAGCCTACAATGAGCAGTTCTTC
.	TRBV7-9	TRBJ1-3	.	CASSLDSSGNTIYF	TGTGCCAGCAGCTTGGACAGCTCTGGAAACACCATATATTTT
.	TRBV18	TRBJ1-3	.	CASSTDIHSGNTIYF	TGTGCCAGCTCAACCGACATCCACTCTGGAAACACCATATATTTT
TRBD2	TRBV7-9	TRBJ2-1	.	CASSPGTSGRYEQFF	TGTGCCAGCAGCCCCGGGACTAGCGGGAGATATGAGCAGTTCTTC
TRBD1	TRBV5-5	TRBJ2-2	.	CASSLLRQGKADTGELFF	TGTGCCAGCAGCTTGCTCCGACAGGGAAAGGCCGACACCGGGGAGCTGTTTTTT
.	TRBV27	TRBJ1-1	.	CASSVSGGTEAFF	TGTGCCAGCAGTGTCTCGGGGGGCACTGAAGCTTTCTTT
TRBD2	TRBV9	TRBJ2-5	once	CASSITGGVQETQYF	TGTGCCAGCAGCATTACGGGAGGGGTGCAAGAGACCCAGTACTTC
TRBD1	TRBV19	TRBJ1-2	few	CASSLGQHYGYTF	TGTGCCAGTAGCCTGGGACAGCACTATGGCTACACCTTC
.	TRBV9	TRBJ1-3	.	CASSSLNTGNTIYF	TGTGCCAGTTCCTCCCTAAATACTGGAAACACCATATATTTT
.	TRBV9	TRBJ1-1	.	CASNPGGPDPGEAFF	TGTGCCAGCAACCCCGGAGGGCCAGATCCTGGGGAAGCTTTCTTT
.	TRBV6-4	TRBJ2-1	.	CASSDLVAGRNEQFF	TGTGCCAGCAGTGACCTCGTTGCAGGGAGAAATGAGCAGTTCTTC
TRBD1	TRBV28	TRBJ2-7	.	CASSNLPGTGGSGRSYEQYF	TGTGCCAGCAGTAACCTTCCCGGGACAGGGGGCTCGGGTCGCTCCTACGAGCAGTACTTC
TRBD2	TRBV5-1	TRBJ2-1	.	CASSLSTSGGSYNEQFF	TGCGCCAGCAGCCTCTCCACTAGCGGTGGTTCCTACAATGAGCAGTTCTTC
.	TRBV28	TRBJ1-1	.	CASRYDGNTEAFF	TGTGCCAGCAGATACGACGGGAACACTGAAGCTTTCTTT